The rows below give T cell receptor beta chains drawn from one sample of a study of PD-1 blockade in classical Hodgkin lymphoma. TCRdb's table, derived via immunoSEQ multiplex PCR, lists solely in-frame clones and lacks some. The top ten hold around 9.7% of the sample, which has 60,000 or so clones, more than 90% seen once. Sequenced here: peripheral blood mononuclear cells (PBMCs), sampled at baseline. The receptors come from a human donor with classical Hodgkin lymphoma. The CDR3 runs from the conserved cysteine through the conserved F or W. The D gene is left open where the match is weak. The size entry is marked missing in some rows and otherwise reads once, few, many or a size class.

>TRBJ2-1|NA|NA|TRBV11-2
TGTGCCAGCAGCTTAGTCGGACAAATCTACAATGAGCAGTTCTTC
CASSLVGQIYNEQFF
>TRBJ2-3|NA|TRBD2|TRBV5-1
TGCGCCAGCAGCTTGGGGCTAGCGGGGGGGCATAGCACAGATACGCAGTATTTT
CASSLGLAGGHSTDTQYF
>TRBJ2-1|NA|TRBD2|TRBV29-1
TGCAGCGCTGGACTAGCAGTGGGTAATGAGCAGTTCTTC
CSAGLAVGNEQFF
>TRBJ2-3|NA|NA|TRBV2
TGTGCCAGCAGTGAAGTCGGGGGACCAGATACGCAGTATTTT
CASSEVGGPDTQYF
>TRBJ1-2|once|TRBD1|TRBV29-1
TGCAGCGTTGTTCCCCAGGGGGGGTCAGCTAACTATGGCTACACCTTC
CSVVPQGGSANYGYTF
>TRBJ1-1|NA|NA|TRBV2
TGTGCCAGCAGTGAATTTGTGGTTCCCATCCCGAACACTGAAGCTTTCTTT
CASSEFVVPIPNTEAFF
>TRBJ2-2|NA|NA|TRBV13
TGTGCCAGCAACTTAGAGAACACCGGGGAGCTGTTTTTT
CASNLENTGELFF
>TRBJ2-1|NA|TRBD2|TRBV4-1
TGCGCCAGCAGCCAAGCTCTGGGACTAGCGGTCAATGAGCAGTTCTTC
CASSQALGLAVNEQFF
>TRBJ2-7|once|NA|TRBV6-5
TGTGCCAGCAGTTACTCCCAGGGGGGTCACTACGAGCAGTACTTC
CASSYSQGGHYEQYF
>TRBJ2-7|NA|TRBD1|TRBV13
TGTGCCAGCAGCTTAGGGGACAGGGGAGCCTACGAGCAGTACTTC
CASSLGDRGAYEQYF
>TRBJ2-7|NA|TRBD1|TRBV5-4
TGTGCCAGCAGCCCCCGATTTGGGACAGGGGGATACCACGAGCAGTACTTC
CASSPRFGTGGYHEQYF
>TRBJ2-7|NA|NA|TRBV5-6
TGTGCCAGCAGCTTGGGACCGGGTCCCTACGAGCAGTACTTC
CASSLGPGPYEQYF
>TRBJ1-1|once|NA|TRBV7-9
TGTGCCAGCAGAAATGGGACGGCGAACACTGAAGCTTTCTTT
CASRNGTANTEAFF
>TRBJ2-1|many|NA|TRBV5-1
TGCGCCAGCAGCTTGGTTCCGACTGGGGGCAATGAGCAGTTCTTC
CASSLVPTGGNEQFF
>TRBJ1-2|NA|NA|TRBV20-1
TGCAGTGCTAGAGATCGTTATGGCTACACCTTC
CSARDRYGYTF
>TRBJ1-6|NA|NA|TRBV6-1
TGTGCCAGCAGCCAGGACCTCTATAATTCACCCCTCCACTTT
CASSQDLYNSPLHF
>TRBJ2-3|once|TRBD2|TRBV7-8
TGTGCCAGCAGCTTACACGGACTAGCTCTTGATACGCAGTATTTT
CASSLHGLALDTQYF
>TRBJ2-3|NA|NA|TRBV5-1
TGCGCCAGCAGCTTGTCTTGGGGGGGCGCGGGCACAGATACGCAGTATTTT
CASSLSWGGAGTDTQYF
>TRBJ2-3|NA|TRBD1|TRBV27
TGTGCCAGCAGTTTATTGTGGGACAGGGGACCAGATACGCAGTATTTT
CASSLLWDRGPDTQYF
>TRBJ1-1|NA|NA|TRBV6-5
TGTGCCAGCAGTTACTCCACGGGAATAGGGAACACTGAAGCTTTCTTT
CASSYSTGIGNTEAFF
>TRBJ1-2|NA|NA|TRBV10-3
TGTGCCAGCAAACCAGGGGAAATCGATGGCTACACCTTC
CASKPGEIDGYTF
>TRBJ1-2|NA|NA|TRBV4-2
TGTGCCAGCAGCCCCTCGGGGGGGGCGAACTATGGCTACACCTTC
CASSPSGGANYGYTF
>TRBJ1-2|once|NA|TRBV21-1
TGTGCCAGCAGCAAAGCGCGAAGCGGCGGAAGGTCGGGCTACACCTTC
CASSKARSGGRSGYTF
>TRBJ2-7|NA|NA|TRBV5-1
TGCGCCAGCAGCTGGGGGTTCGAGAGAGGCTCCTACGAGCAGTACTTC
CASSWGFERGSYEQYF
>TRBJ1-1|NA|NA|TRBV4-2
TGTGCCAGCAGCCAAGCCCTGGGGAATAATGAAGCTTTCTTT
CASSQALGNNEAFF
>TRBJ2-7|NA|TRBD2|TRBV28
TGTGCCAGCGCTCAACCTAGCGGGAGGTTCTACGAGCAGTACTTC
CASAQPSGRFYEQYF
>TRBJ1-1|NA|NA|TRBV28
TGTGCCAGCAGTGAGAGGTTGAGTCCGGATGAAGCTTTCTTT
CASSERLSPDEAFF
>TRBJ2-1|NA|TRBD2|TRBV7-9
TGTGCCAGCAGCTTAGACGGGAGGGCGTACAATGAGCAGTTCTTC
CASSLDGRAYNEQFF
>TRBJ2-5|NA|TRBD1|TRBV5-1
TGCGCCAGCAGCTTGATCCCCCGGGACAGGGAGGAGACCCAGTACTTC
CASSLIPRDREETQYF
>TRBJ1-2|NA|NA|TRBV7-5
TGTGTCAGAAGCTTAGGCGGGACAGTCTATGGCTACACCTTC
CVRSLGGTVYGYTF
>TRBJ2-2|NA|NA|TRBV6-1
TGTGCCAGCAACGCCCCCTCTGCCGCGTCCGGGGAGCTGTTTTTT
CASNAPSAASGELFF
>TRBJ1-4|NA|NA|TRBV6-1
TGTGCCAGCAGTGAAAGAAGGGCGGAGGAACTGTTTTTT
CASSERRAEELFF
>TRBJ1-4|NA|NA|TRBV6-4
TGTGCCAGCAGTGACAAACTGTTTTTT
CASSDKLFF
>TRBJ2-1|NA|TRBD2|TRBV5-1
TGCGCCAGCAGCCTTACTAGCGGGCTCTACAATGAGCAGTTCTTC
CASSLTSGLYNEQFF
>TRBJ2-7|NA|NA|TRBV7-2
TGTGCCAGCACCCCAGGGGGGGGCCGGAGCTCCTACGAGCAGTACTTC
CASTPGGGRSSYEQYF
>TRBJ2-3|NA|NA|TRBV15
TGTGCCACCAGCAGCGCGGGACTGACCGGCACAGATACGCAGTATTTT
CATSSAGLTGTDTQYF
>TRBJ1-5|NA|NA|TRBV19
TGTGCCAGTAGGGGTCAGGGACGCAATCAGCCCCAGCATTTT
CASRGQGRNQPQHF
>TRBJ2-3|NA|TRBD2|TRBV27
TGTGCCAGCAGTTTACGGACTAGCGGCTTCCGATTACCTAGCACAGATACGCAGTATTTT
CASSLRTSGFRLPSTDTQYF
>TRBJ1-2|NA|NA|TRBV10-3
TGTGCCATCAGCGAGGGGGGGACCTATGGCTACACCTTC
CAISEGGTYGYTF
>TRBJ2-7|NA|TRBD2|TRBV28
TGTGCCAGCAGCCAAGGACTAGTTAGGAGTTCCTACGAGCAGTACTTC
CASSQGLVRSSYEQYF
>TRBJ1-4|NA|NA|TRBV19
TGTGCCAGTAAAGACAGGACCGCAACTAATGAAAAACTGTTTTTT
CASKDRTATNEKLFF
>TRBJ1-3|NA|NA|TRBV19
TGTGCCAGTAACAGTCTGAGCTCTGGAAACACCATATATTTT
CASNSLSSGNTIYF
>TRBJ2-1|NA|NA|TRBV13
TGTGCCAGCAGCTTAGAGAGGGGCTTGAGTGAGCAGTTCTTC
CASSLERGLSEQFF
>TRBJ2-5|NA|TRBD1|TRBV27
TGTGCCAGCAGTCACGGGACAGTCGCGGAGACCCAGTACTTC
CASSHGTVAETQYF
>TRBJ2-7|NA|TRBD1|TRBV10-3
TGTGCCATCGGGACAGACTACGAGCAGTACTTC
CAIGTDYEQYF
>TRBJ2-3|NA|TRBD2|TRBV7-3
TGTGCCAGCAGTACTAGCGGGAGGATCACAGATACGCAGTATTTT
CASSTSGRITDTQYF
>TRBJ2-3|NA|NA|TRBV28
TGTGCCAGCAGTTTACTGGCCAGGACTAGCACAGATACGCAGTATTTT
CASSLLARTSTDTQYF
>TRBJ2-2|NA|NA|TRBV7-9
TGTGCCAGCAGCGTAGAGGTAAAGAACACCGGGGAGCTGTTTTTT
CASSVEVKNTGELFF
>TRBJ1-4|medium-sized|NA|TRBV25-1
TGTGCCAGCAGTGAAACAGGGTCGGGTGAAAAACTGTTTTTT
CASSETGSGEKLFF
>TRBJ2-7|NA|NA|TRBV5-1
TGCGCCAGCAGTTCTCAAGTTTCCTACGAGCAGTACTTC
CASSSQVSYEQYF
>TRBJ1-4|NA|NA|TRBV6-1
TGTGCCAGCAGTGAAGCGGAAAGGGGCCCGTGGGGAACTAATGAAAAACTGTTTTTT
CASSEAERGPWGTNEKLFF
>TRBJ1-1|NA|NA|TRBV29-1
TGCAGCGCCGTTCGGAACACTGAAGCTTTCTTT
CSAVRNTEAFF